The next 18 T cell receptor beta chains were all read from a single sample in a study of a mutant IDH1 vaccine in newly diagnosed glioma. This sample's time point: baseline, week 1 (first vaccination visit). Treatment defined: pre-vaccination baseline after standard-of-care therapy. Here immunoSEQ multiplex PCR was the method, and the copy in TCRdb shows in-frame clones only, minus some. The data hold nearly 70,000 clones, with about four fifths observed a single time. This material consisted of PBMCs, taken from a glioma patient treated with radiotherapy, temozolomide or both. The receptors were gathered from a man aged 50 or older with glioma.

This sequence joins TRBV18 and TRBJ1-4, with a tentative D call TRBD1 (6 bases). V lost 1 base and J lost 1, with 10 bases in between. The CDR3 runs to 16 residues. Per germline, CDR1 KGHSH and CDR2 LQKENI. Here the CDR3 DNA reads TGTGCCAGCTCACCACGAGGGGGGGAAACTAATGAAAAACTGTTTTTT. Amino acids: CASSPRGGETNEKLFF.

The chain links TRBV5-1 to TRBJ2-7; 11 bases are shared with TRBD1. Germline CDR1 reads SGHRS; CDR2 reads YFSETQ. The CDR3 runs 15 residues. With 4 bases clipped from V and 4 bases from J, the junction kept 7 bases outside the gene matches. The CDR3 DNA is TGCGCCAGCAGCCCCCTCGGGACAGGGGGTTACGAGCAGTACTTC. Its translation is CASSPLGTGGYEQYF. Drawing the rest from reference TRBV5-1 and TRBJ2-7, the complete variable domain is KAGVTQTPRYLIKTRGQQVTLSCSPISGHRSVSWYQQTPGQGLQFLFEYFSETQRNKGNFPGRFSGRQFSNSRSEMNVSTLELGDSALYLCASSPLGTGGYEQYFGPGTRLTVT.

The chain recombines TRBV5-1 with TRBJ1-5; D call uncertain. Looked up from germline, CDR1 is SGHRS and CDR2 is YFSETQ. CDR3 length equals 14 residues. V gave up 4 bases and J gave up 3 bases, with 11 bases separating them. As DNA, the CDR3 is TGCGCCAGCAGCCGGGAGGGTATCAATCAGCCCCAGCATTTT. The encoded protein is CASSREGINQPQHF. Variable domain in full (rest from reference TRBV5-1 and TRBJ1-5): KAGVTQTPRYLIKTRGQQVTLSCSPISGHRSVSWYQQTPGQGLQFLFEYFSETQRNKGNFPGRFSGRQFSNSRSEMNVSTLELGDSALYLCASSREGINQPQHFGDGTRLSIL.

The chain combines TRBV19 with TRBJ2-1; D tentatively reads TRBD1 or TRBD2 (5 bases each). CDR3 length: 12 amino acids. Trimming took 4 bases from V and 9 from J, leaving 10 bases between them. CDR1 and CDR2 (germline): LNHDA, SQIVND (reference sequence). The CDR3 DNA is TGTGCCAGTAGTAACATGGGGACTGAGCAGTTCTTC. This codes for CASSNMGTEQFF.

The chain has TRBV6-1 and TRBJ1-4; D not certain. The CDR3 totals 13 residues. Germline values: CDR1 MNHNS, CDR2 SASEGT. The germline V and J ends were trimmed by 6 bases and 3 bases, with 8 bases remaining between them. The chain's CDR3 is CASRLDPNEKLFF. CDR3 bases: TGTGCCAGCAGATTAGACCCTAATGAAAAACTGTTTTTT.

The genes are TRBV5-1 and TRBJ2-1; TRBD1 matches 10 bases. The CDR3 consists of 16 residues. Per germline, CDR1 SGHRS and CDR2 YFSETQ. Germline trimming cut 0 bases from V and 6 bases from J; bases unmatched to any gene: 6. CDR3 nucleotides: TGCGCCAGCAGCTTGGGGGGCGGGACAGGGGTCAATGAGCAGTTCTTC. This translates into CASSLGGGTGVNEQFF.

The rearrangement links TRBV5-4 to TRBJ2-3; D possibly uses TRBD1 or TRBD2 (5 bases each). This CDR3 is 13 amino acids long. Deletions cut 4 bases from V and 4 bases from J, with 10 bases between. From germline, CDR1 is SGHNT and CDR2 YYREEE (reference sequence). The CDR3 region has the DNA TGTGCCAGCAGCCGGGACCAGTCAGATACGCAGTATTTT. Translation gives CASSRDQSDTQYF.

The chain joins TRBV18 to TRBJ2-3, with D possibly matching TRBD1 (6 bases). Germline V gene lookup returns CDR1 KGHSH and CDR2 LQKENI. The CDR3 sequence is 13 residues long. Trimming shortened V by 10 bases and J by 2 bases, and 13 bases separated the two germline ends. The CDR3 coding sequence is TGTGCCACCACAGGACAGTACACAGATACGCAGTATTTT. This gives the protein CATTGQYTDTQYF.

The V call is TRBV14, the J call TRBJ2-7; D might be TRBD1 (5 bases). V shed 1 base and J shed 0 bases, with 25 bases lying between them. The CDR3 loop spans 20 amino acids. Germline lookup yields CDR1 SGHDN and CDR2 FVKESK. This CDR3 is CASSQGSWGPYRISSYEQYF. The CDR3 nucleotides are TGTGCCAGCAGCCAAGGTTCGTGGGGTCCATACAGGATTAGCTCCTACGAGCAGTACTTC.

CDR3 DNA: TGTGCCAGCAGCCGCGAGGGGGAGCTGTTTTTT. Protein product: CASSREGELFF. The chain has TRBV5-5 and TRBJ2-2; no definite D call. CDR1 and CDR2 (germline): SGHKS, YYEKEE (reference sequence). The V gene lost 4 bases and the J gene lost 8 bases, with 6 bases spanning the gap. This CDR3 is 11 amino acids long. Together with reference TRBV5-5 and TRBJ2-2, the CDR3 gives the full variable domain: DAGVTQSPTHLIKTRGQQVTLRCSPISGHKSVSWYQQVLGQGPQFIFQYYEKEERGRGNFPDRFSARQFPNYSSELNVNALLLGDSALYLCASSREGELFFGEGSRLTVL.

The gene calls are TRBV5-8 and TRBJ1-4; D is unresolved. This CDR3 is 17 amino acids long. V shed 3 bases and J shed 1 base, with 16 bases lying between them. Germline CDR1 is SGHTS and CDR2 is YDEGEE. The CDR3 protein is CASSSIGTRETNEKLFF. CDR3 nucleotides: TGTGCCAGCAGCTCGATTGGTACCCGCGAAACTAATGAAAAACTGTTTTTT. The full variable domain, in which reference TRBV5-8 and TRBJ1-4 provide the parts outside the CDR3, is EAGVTQSPTHLIKTRGQQATLRCSPISGHTSVYWYQQALGLGLQFLLWYDEGEERNRGNFPPRFSGRQFPNYSSELNVNALELEDSALYLCASSSIGTRETNEKLFFGSGTQLSVL.

The V call is TRBV5-1, the J call TRBJ2-7, with 7 positions matching TRBD1. Per the germline V gene, CDR1 is SGHRS and CDR2 is YFSETQ. The CDR3 runs 14 residues. V shed 3 bases, J shed 2 bases, and the junction held 5 bases outside the gene matches. CDR3 residues: CASSSGTEAYEQYF. CDR3 DNA: TGCGCCAGCAGCTCCGGGACAGAAGCCTACGAGCAGTACTTC.

The genes are TRBV19 and TRBJ1-1, with D tentatively TRBD1 (5 bases). The ends were cut back, 2 bases at V and 4 bases at J, with 8 bases in the middle. The CDR3 has 13 amino acids. The germline V gene has CDR1 LNHDA and CDR2 SQIVND (reference sequence). The CDR3 region is CASSIQGSTEAFF. The CDR3 coding sequence is TGTGCCAGTAGTATACAGGGAAGCACTGAAGCTTTCTTT.

The chain joins TRBV2 to TRBJ2-2; TRBD2 is a possible D gene (5 bases). Germline CDR1 is SNHLY and CDR2 is FYNNEI. The CDR3 extends over 15 amino acids. V was trimmed by 6 bases and J by 2 bases, leaving 13 bases between them. The CDR3 here is CASRGGRVNTGELFF. The CDR3 DNA follows: TGTGCCAGCAGAGGAGGACGGGTTAACACCGGGGAGCTGTTTTTT.

The chain employs TRBV6-1 and TRBJ1-5; possibly TRBD1 for D (5 bases). CDR1 MNHNS and CDR2 SASEGT come from the germline V gene. Trimming removed 3 bases at V and 2 bases at J, with 11 bases between. CDR3 length equals 15 residues. In DNA form, the CDR3 reads TGTGCCAGCAGTGAGGGGCGAACGGGCAATCAGCCCCAGCATTTT. Encoded protein: CASSEGRTGNQPQHF.

This CDR3 is CASSELRLANEQYF. For the CDR3, the DNA is TGTGCCAGCAGTGAACTGAGACTAGCGAACGAGCAGTACTTC. The chain links TRBV2 to TRBJ2-7; 8 bases map to TRBD2. CDR3 size: 14 residues. Germline V CDR1 and CDR2: SNHLY, FYNNEI. J gave up 5 bases and V 2 bases, and 5 bases lay outside the gene matches.

Note on this clone: The same CDR3 arises from other DNA sequences in this sample as well. The chain employs TRBV7-9 and TRBJ1-2, with a possible D match to TRBD1 (5 bases). Trimming left V 5 bases short and J 2 bases short, with 9 bases between. The CDR3 contains 13 residues. The germline V gene has CDR1 SEHNR and CDR2 FQNEAQ (reference sequence). CDR3 sequence: CASSPQGNYGYTF. CDR3 bases: TGTGCCAGCAGCCCCCAGGGAAACTATGGCTACACCTTC. The full variable domain, in which reference TRBV7-9 and TRBJ1-2 provide the parts outside the CDR3, is DTGVSQNPRHKITKRGQNVTFRCDPISEHNRLYWYRQTLGQGPEFLTYFQNEAQLEKSRLLSDRFSAERPKGSFSTLEIQRTEQGDSAMYLCASSPQGNYGYTFGSGTRLTVV.

The V gene is TRBV11-2, the J gene TRBJ1-1; D perhaps matches TRBD1 (5 bases). Germline CDR1 and CDR2: SGHAT and FQNNGV. Trimming left V 1 base short and J 1 base short, with 10 bases between. This CDR3 contains 15 residues. The CDR3 region has the DNA TGTGCCAGCAGCTTAGGGTCCGGGGCGAACACTGAAGCTTTCTTT. It yields the protein CASSLGSGANTEAFF.